What follows is one T cell receptor (beta chain) and its context. Its cognate antigen is unknown. This likely comes from a read error, as the CDR3 has no conserved phenylalanine or tryptophan at its end. The record originates from a study of beta chain features in type 1 diabetes. Whole-study findings and limits: Fewer junction insertions and more nucleotide deletions appeared in type 1 diabetes patients. TCRB CDR3s from Type 1 diabetes patients were moderately but significantly shorter in all four CD4+ subsets. Since sequencing was performed on cDNA, cells with high TCR expression could be over-represented.

The isolated RNA, all of it, was reverse transcribed, so expressed TCRB transcripts were what got sequenced. The protocol was immunoSEQ multiplex PCR, while the TCRdb copy is restricted to in-frame clones and leaves out a portion. This sample has about 320,000 clones, with roughly 15% found just once. The germline CDR1 and CDR2 sequences are LNHDA and SQIVND (reference sequence). The junction had 8 bases not matched to a gene; V was cut back by 2 bases and J by 4 bases. This CDR3 has 16 amino acids. The chain has TRBV19 and TRBJ1-2; TRBD1 aligns across 9 bases. Input material: central memory CD4+ T cells from blood. This TCR came from a man aged 30-40 years in good health. The CDR3 is CASSIPGQGITYGYTL. The CDR3 nucleotides read TGTGCCAGTAGTATACCGGGACAGGGTATAACCTATGGCTACACCCTC.